The 8 T cell receptor beta chains below were found in one sample sequenced in a study of breast tumors, draining lymph nodes, adjacent tissues. TCRdb re-derived calls from the multiplex PCR reads in MiXCR, one entry per CDR3 protein. The sample carries fewer than 200,000 distinct CDR3 sequences, 30% to 35% recorded once. Samples came from axillary lymph nodes draining the breast cancer. Sequenced material: axillary lymph node tissue. The receptors here all came from a female donor with breast cancer. Some clones in this sample may be carry-over from other donors' samples.

This clonotype was detected ten times or more. The rearrangement joins TRBV7-2 to TRBJ1-5; TRBD1 matches at 7 bases. The germline V gene encodes CDR1 SGHTA and CDR2 FQGNSA. The CDR3 sequence is 15 residues long. V shed 0 bases and J 6 bases; nucleotides not matched to a gene: 5. The CDR3 sequence is CASSLAGQVFQPQHF. The CDR3 region has the DNA TGTGCCAGCAGCTTAGCAGGACAGGTCTTTCAGCCCCAGCATTTT. The variable domain in full, with the rest retrieved from reference TRBV7-2 and TRBJ1-5, is GAGVSQSPSNKVTEKGKDVELRCDPISGHTALYWYRQSLGQGLEFLIYFQGNSAPDKSGLPSDRFSAERTGGSVSTLTIQRTQQEDSAVYLCASSLAGQVFQPQHFGDGTRLSIL.

The J gene is TRBJ1-6, the V gene TRBV12-3 or TRBV12-4, with 8 bases that match TRBD1. Trimming removed 5 bases from V and 11 bases from J; junction bases left unmatched: 17. The CDR3 consists of 17 residues. The CDR3 DNA follows: TGTGCCAGCAGTCCCCATCTGGGACAGGTGGGCATTGCACCCCTCCACTTT. This codes for CASSPHLGQVGIAPLHF.

With regard to this clonotype: With a much larger clone just one base away, this may be a read error. This chain joins TRBV5-4 and TRBJ2-5; 12 bases are shared with TRBD2. This CDR3 spans 16 amino acids. CDR1 SGHNT and CDR2 YYREEE come from the germline V gene (reference sequence). The CDR3 here is CASSSKTSGRIETRYF. DNA of the CDR3: TGTGCCAGCAGCTCAAAGACTAGCGGGAGAATAGAGACCCGGTACTTC.

V is TRBV9 and J is TRBJ1-4; D not certain. V was shortened by 0 bases and J by 7 bases, with 19 bases between the two germline ends. The CDR3 consists of 17 residues. The germline V gene has CDR1 SGDLS and CDR2 YYNGEE. For the CDR3, the DNA is TGTGCCAGCAGCGTAGCCCCGACCCCGGAGGGTGGTGAAAAACTGTTTTTT. Its translation is CASSVAPTPEGGEKLFF. Supplemented by reference TRBV9 and TRBJ1-4, the full variable domain reads DSGVTQTPKHLITATGQRVTLRCSPRSGDLSVYWYQQSLDQGLQFLIQYYNGEERAKGNILERFSAQQFPDLHSELNLSSLELGDSALYFCASSVAPTPEGGEKLFFGSGTQLSVL.

The sample holds many counts of this clonotype. The chain employs TRBV10-3 and TRBJ2-5, with D uncertain. CDR1 is ENHRY, CDR2 SYGVKD, per germline. The CDR3 sequence is 14 residues long. With 6 bases removed from V and 5 bases from J, the gap between germline ends came to 16 bases. The chain's CDR3 is CAIRSGLDHETQYF. The CDR3, as DNA: TGTGCCATCAGAAGTGGATTGGATCATGAGACCCAGTACTTC.

For this clonotype: This clone may be a read error of a much larger clone one base away. The genes are TRBV4-1 and TRBJ2-5; D is possibly TRBD1 (5 bases). The CDR3 spans 14 residues. Germline lookup yields CDR1 MGHRA and CDR2 YSYEKL. CDR3 sequence reads: CAGSQWGTQETQYF. CDR3 nucleotide sequence: TGCGCCGGCAGCCAGTGGGGCACCCAAGAGACCCAGTACTTC.

V is TRBV7-6 and J is TRBJ2-5; tentatively, D is TRBD1 (6 bases). This CDR3 is built from 12 residues. Germline CDR1 reads SGHVS; CDR2 reads FNYEAQ. Trimming cost V 1 base and J 9 bases, with 9 bases left between them. CDR3 bases: TGTGCCAGCAGCTTAGGGGGGCAGGCCCAGTACTTC. Amino acid sequence: CASSLGGQAQYF.

This clonotype was counted ten times or more. V usage is TRBV10-1 and J usage is TRBJ2-3, with 7 bases aligning to TRBD1. This CDR3 region has 16 residues. CDR1 is WNHNN, CDR2 SYGVQD, per germline (reference sequence). V was clipped by 3 bases and J by 0 bases; unmatched bases: 6. The DNA for the CDR3 is TGCGCCAGCAGTGATGAGGGGACAGCTAGCACAGATACGCAGTATTTT. It translates to CASSDEGTASTDTQYF.